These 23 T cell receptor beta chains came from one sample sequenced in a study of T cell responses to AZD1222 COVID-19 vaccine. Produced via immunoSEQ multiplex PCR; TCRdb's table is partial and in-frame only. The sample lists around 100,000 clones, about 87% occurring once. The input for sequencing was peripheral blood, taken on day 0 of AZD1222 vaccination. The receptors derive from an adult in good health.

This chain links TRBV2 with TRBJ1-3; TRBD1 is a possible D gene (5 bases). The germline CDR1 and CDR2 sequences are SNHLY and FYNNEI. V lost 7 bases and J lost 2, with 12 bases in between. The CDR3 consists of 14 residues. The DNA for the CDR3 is TGTGCCAGCAAGGCAGGGACCACTGGAAACACCATATATTTT. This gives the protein CASKAGTTGNTIYF.

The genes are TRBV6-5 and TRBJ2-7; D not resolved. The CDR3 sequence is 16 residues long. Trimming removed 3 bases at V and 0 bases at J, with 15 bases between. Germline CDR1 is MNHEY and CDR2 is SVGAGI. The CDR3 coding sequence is TGTGCCAGCAGTTATGCTCATTCAGGATTCTCCTACGAGCAGTACTTC. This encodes CASSYAHSGFSYEQYF.

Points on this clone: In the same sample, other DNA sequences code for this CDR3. The CDR3 region is CASSSGNTIYF. The CDR3, as DNA: TGTGCCAGCAGTTCTGGAAACACCATATATTTT. This sequence joins TRBV12-3 or TRBV12-4 and TRBJ1-3; D gene unclear. V lost 4 bases, J lost 2 bases, and 0 bases lay in between. This CDR3 has 11 residues.

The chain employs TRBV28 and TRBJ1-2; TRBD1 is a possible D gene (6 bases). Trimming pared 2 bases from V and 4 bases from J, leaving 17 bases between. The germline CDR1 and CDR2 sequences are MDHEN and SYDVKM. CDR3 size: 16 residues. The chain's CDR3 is CASSLGAGAGVYGYTF. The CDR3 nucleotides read TGTGCCAGCAGTTTAGGCGCAGGGGCTGGCGTCTATGGCTACACCTTC.

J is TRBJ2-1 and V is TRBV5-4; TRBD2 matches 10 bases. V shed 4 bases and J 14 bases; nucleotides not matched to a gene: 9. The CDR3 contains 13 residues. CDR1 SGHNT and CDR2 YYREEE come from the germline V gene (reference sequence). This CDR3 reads CASSRVTSGLEFF. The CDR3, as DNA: TGTGCCAGCAGCAGGGTGACTAGCGGGTTAGAGTTCTTC.

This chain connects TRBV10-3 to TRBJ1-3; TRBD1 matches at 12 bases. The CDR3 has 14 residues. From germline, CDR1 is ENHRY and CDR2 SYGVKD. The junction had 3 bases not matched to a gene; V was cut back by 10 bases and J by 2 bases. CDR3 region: CATGTGGAGNTIYF. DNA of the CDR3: TGTGCCACGGGGACAGGGGGCGCTGGAAACACCATATATTTT.

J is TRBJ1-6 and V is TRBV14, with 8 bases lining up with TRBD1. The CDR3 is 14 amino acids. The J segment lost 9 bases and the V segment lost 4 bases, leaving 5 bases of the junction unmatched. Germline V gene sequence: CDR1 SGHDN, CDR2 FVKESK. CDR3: CASSLQQGVSPLHF. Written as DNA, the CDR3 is TGTGCCAGCAGCCTCCAACAGGGGGTTTCACCCCTCCACTTT.

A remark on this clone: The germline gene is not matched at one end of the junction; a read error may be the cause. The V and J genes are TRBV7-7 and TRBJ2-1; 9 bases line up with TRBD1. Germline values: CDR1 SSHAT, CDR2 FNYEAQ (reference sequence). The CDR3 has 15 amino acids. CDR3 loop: CASSPGTGTHNEQFF. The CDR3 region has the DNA TGTGCTAGCAGCCCGGGGACAGGGACCCACAATGAGCAGTTCTTC.

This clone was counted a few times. In DNA, the CDR3 is TGTGCCAGCACAAGCCTGACAGGGGGGACCGGGGAGCTGTTTTTT. Translating it yields CASTSLTGGTGELFF. The chain links TRBV28 to TRBJ2-2, with 9 positions matching TRBD1. CDR3 length: 15 residues. V lost 7 bases to trimming and J lost 5 bases; unmatched junction nucleotides: 8. Germline CDR1 is MDHEN and CDR2 is SYDVKM. Filled out from reference TRBV28 and TRBJ2-2, the complete variable domain reads DVKVTQSSRYLVKRTGEKVFLECVQDMDHENMFWYRQDPGLGLRLIYFSYDVKMKEKGDIPEGYSVSREKKERFSLILESASTNQTSMYLCASTSLTGGTGELFFGEGSRLTVL.

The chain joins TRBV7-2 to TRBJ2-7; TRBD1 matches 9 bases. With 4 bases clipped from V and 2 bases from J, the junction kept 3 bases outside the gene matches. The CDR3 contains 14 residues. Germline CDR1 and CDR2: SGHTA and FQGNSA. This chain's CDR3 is CASSSDRGAYEQYF. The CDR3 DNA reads TGTGCCAGCAGCTCCGACAGGGGGGCCTACGAGCAGTACTTC.

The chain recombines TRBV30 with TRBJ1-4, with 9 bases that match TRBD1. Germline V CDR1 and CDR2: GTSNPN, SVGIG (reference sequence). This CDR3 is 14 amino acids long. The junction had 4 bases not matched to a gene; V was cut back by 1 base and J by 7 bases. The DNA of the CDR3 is TGTGCCTGGAGTGACAGGGGGCGACTTGAAAAACTGTTTTTT. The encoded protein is CAWSDRGRLEKLFF.

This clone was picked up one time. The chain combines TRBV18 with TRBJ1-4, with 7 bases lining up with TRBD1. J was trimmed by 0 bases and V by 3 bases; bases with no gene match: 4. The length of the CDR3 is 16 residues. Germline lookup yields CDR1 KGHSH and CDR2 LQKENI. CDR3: CASSPRQGATNEKLFF. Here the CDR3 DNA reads TGTGCCAGCTCACCGAGACAGGGTGCAACTAATGAAAAACTGTTTTTT.

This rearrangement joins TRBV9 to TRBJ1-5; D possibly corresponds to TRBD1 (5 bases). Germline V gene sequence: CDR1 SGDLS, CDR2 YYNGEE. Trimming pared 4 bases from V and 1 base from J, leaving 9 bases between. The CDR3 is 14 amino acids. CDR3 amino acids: CASSSDKSNQPQHF. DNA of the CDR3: TGTGCCAGCAGCTCGGACAAGAGCAATCAGCCCCAGCATTTT. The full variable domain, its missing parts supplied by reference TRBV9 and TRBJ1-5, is DSGVTQTPKHLITATGQRVTLRCSPRSGDLSVYWYQQSLDQGLQFLIQYYNGEERAKGNILERFSAQQFPDLHSELNLSSLELGDSALYFCASSSDKSNQPQHFGDGTRLSIL.

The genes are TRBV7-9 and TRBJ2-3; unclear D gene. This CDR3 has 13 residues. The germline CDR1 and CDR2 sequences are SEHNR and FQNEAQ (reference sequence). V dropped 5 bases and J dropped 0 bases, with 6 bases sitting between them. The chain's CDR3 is CASSAPSTDTQYF. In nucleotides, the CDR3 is TGTGCCAGCAGCGCCCCTAGCACAGATACGCAGTATTTT.

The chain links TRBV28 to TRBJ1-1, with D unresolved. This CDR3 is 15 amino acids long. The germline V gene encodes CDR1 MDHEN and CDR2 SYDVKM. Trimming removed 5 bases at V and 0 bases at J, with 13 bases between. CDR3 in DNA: TGTGCCAGCAGTCCCAGCGGATTATTGAACACTGAAGCTTTCTTT. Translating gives CASSPSGLLNTEAFF.

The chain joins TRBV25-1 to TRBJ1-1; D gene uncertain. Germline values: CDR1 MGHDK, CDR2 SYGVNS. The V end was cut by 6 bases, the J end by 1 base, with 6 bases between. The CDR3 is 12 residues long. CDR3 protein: CASRQTNTEAFF. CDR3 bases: TGTGCCAGCAGACAGACGAACACTGAAGCTTTCTTT.

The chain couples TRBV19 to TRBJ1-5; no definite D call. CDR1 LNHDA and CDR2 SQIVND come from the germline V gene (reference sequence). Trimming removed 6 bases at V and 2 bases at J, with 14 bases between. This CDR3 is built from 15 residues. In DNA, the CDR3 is TGTGCCAGTAGAGGAACGGGGTCGGGCAATCAGCCCCAGCATTTT. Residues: CASRGTGSGNQPQHF.

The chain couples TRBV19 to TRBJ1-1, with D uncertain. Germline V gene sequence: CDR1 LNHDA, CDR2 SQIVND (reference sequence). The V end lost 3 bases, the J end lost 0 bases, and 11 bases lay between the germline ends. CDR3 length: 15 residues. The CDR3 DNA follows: TGTGCCAGTAGTATCTTAGGGATGTTGAACACTGAAGCTTTCTTT. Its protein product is CASSILGMLNTEAFF.

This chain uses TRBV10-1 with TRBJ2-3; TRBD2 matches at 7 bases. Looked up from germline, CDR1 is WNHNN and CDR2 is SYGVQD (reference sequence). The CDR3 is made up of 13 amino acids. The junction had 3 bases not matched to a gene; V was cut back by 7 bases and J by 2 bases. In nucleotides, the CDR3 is TGCGCCAGCACGGCGGGAGACACAGATACGCAGTATTTT. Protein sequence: CASTAGDTDTQYF.

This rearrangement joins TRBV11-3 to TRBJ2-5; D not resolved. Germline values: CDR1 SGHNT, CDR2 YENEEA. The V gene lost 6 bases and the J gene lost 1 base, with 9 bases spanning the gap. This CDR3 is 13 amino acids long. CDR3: CASSFGPQETQYF. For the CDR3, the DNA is TGTGCCAGCAGTTTTGGGCCCCAAGAGACCCAGTACTTC.

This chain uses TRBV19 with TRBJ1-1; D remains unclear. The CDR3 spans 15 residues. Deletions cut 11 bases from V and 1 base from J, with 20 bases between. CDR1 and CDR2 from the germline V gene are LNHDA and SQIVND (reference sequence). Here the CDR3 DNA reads TGTGCCTGCCTAGTACGCCCGGGGAAGAACACTGAAGCTTTCTTT. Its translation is CACLVRPGKNTEAFF.

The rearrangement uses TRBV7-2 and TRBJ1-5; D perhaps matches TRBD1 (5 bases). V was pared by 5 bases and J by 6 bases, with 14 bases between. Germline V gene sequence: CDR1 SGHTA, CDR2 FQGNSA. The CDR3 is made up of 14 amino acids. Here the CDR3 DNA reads TGTGCCAGCAGCCCTCCGACAGCCAGTCAGCCCCAGCATTTT. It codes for CASSPPTASQPQHF.

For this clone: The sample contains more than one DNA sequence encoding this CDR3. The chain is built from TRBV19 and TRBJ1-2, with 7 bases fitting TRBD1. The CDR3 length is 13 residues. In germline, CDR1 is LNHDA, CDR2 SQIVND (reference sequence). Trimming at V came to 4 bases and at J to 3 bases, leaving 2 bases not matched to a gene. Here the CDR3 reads CASSTDRDYGYTF. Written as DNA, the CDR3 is TGTGCCAGTAGTACAGACAGGGACTATGGCTACACCTTC. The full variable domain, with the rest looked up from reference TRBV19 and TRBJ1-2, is DGGITQSPKYLFRKEGQNVTLSCEQNLNHDAMYWYRQDPGQGLRLIYYSQIVNDFQKGDIAEGYSVSREKKESFPLTVTSAQKNPTAFYLCASSTDRDYGYTFGSGTRLTVV.